These 9 T cell receptor beta chains were sequenced from one sample in a study of cytomegalovirus exposure and HLA in healthy donors. PCR primers comprised 60 Vbeta and 13 Jbeta primers. Clones were read by immunoSEQ multiplex PCR, and TCRdb kept only the in-frame ones, dropping some. The data contain approximately 100,000 clones, 74% of them singletons. Sequencing was performed on PBMCs. These receptors originate from a man aged 45-65 years in good health and CMV-seropositive.

This clone has just a few counts. The CDR3 is CASSPRDRVNTEAFF. The CDR3 DNA follows: TGTGCCAGCTCACCACGGGACAGAGTGAACACTGAAGCTTTCTTT. V usage is TRBV18 and J usage is TRBJ1-1; 7 nucleotides match TRBD1. The CDR3 length is 15 residues. Germline CDR1 KGHSH, CDR2 LQKENI. Trimming cost V 1 base and J 0 bases; bases outside gene matches: 2.

This clone was detected once. This rearrangement joins TRBV6-1 to TRBJ1-2; TRBD1 agrees at 10 bases. The CDR3 extends over 14 amino acids. CDR1 is MNHNS and CDR2 is SASEGT in the germline V gene. V lost 6 bases, J lost 9 bases, and 10 bases stayed unmatched. The CDR3 DNA reads as TGTGCCAGCAGCCTTGGGACAGGGGTAAATCGCTACACCTTC. Translation: CASSLGTGVNRYTF.

The chain combines TRBV27 with TRBJ1-4; 8 nucleotides line up with TRBD1. After removal of 5 bases from V and 7 bases from J, the junction contained 15 bases not matched to a gene. CDR1 MNHEY and CDR2 SMNVEV come from the germline V gene (reference sequence). The CDR3 runs to 17 residues. The CDR3 loop reads CASSPPSMSGGPEKLFF. DNA for the CDR3: TGTGCCAGCAGTCCACCATCTATGTCAGGGGGCCCTGAAAAACTGTTTTTT.

The V call is TRBV6-1, the J call TRBJ2-7, with 7 bases that match TRBD2. CDR1 and CDR2 from the germline V gene are MNHNS and SASEGT. Trimming took 2 bases from V and 1 from J; bases not matched to a gene: 2. This CDR3 has 14 amino acids. CDR3 DNA: TGTGCCAGCAGTGAATGGCGGGAGTCCTACGAGCAGTACTTC. Translation: CASSEWRESYEQYF.

V usage is TRBV7-6 and J usage is TRBJ2-1; 7 positions match TRBD2. Germline V gives CDR1 SGHVS, CDR2 FNYEAQ. The length of the CDR3 is 16 residues. J gave up 0 bases and V 5 bases, and 7 bases lay outside the gene matches. In DNA form, the CDR3 reads TGTGCCAGCAGCAGATACGGGGGGAGCTCCTACAATGAGCAGTTCTTC. Translating it yields CASSRYGGSSYNEQFF.

This chain joins TRBV19 and TRBJ1-1; D is ambiguous. CDR3 length equals 16 residues. Looked up from germline, CDR1 is LNHDA and CDR2 is SQIVND (reference sequence). Trimming took off 4 bases at V and 1 base at J, with 16 bases between the two ends. DNA for the CDR3: TGTGCCAGTAGTACAGCCAAGCGCCGGGGGAACACTGAAGCTTTCTTT. This sequence encodes CASSTAKRRGNTEAFF.

V and J are TRBV30 and TRBJ2-2, with 16 bases matching TRBD2. Germline values: CDR1 GTSNPN, CDR2 SVGIG (reference sequence). Unmatched junction bases numbered 4, after V lost 1 base and J lost 2 bases. This CDR3 is built from 18 residues. The CDR3 bases are TGTGCCTGGAGTGCAGGGACTAGCGGGAGGGAAAACACCGGGGAGCTGTTTTTT. This encodes CAWSAGTSGRENTGELFF.

The chain is built from TRBV6-6 and TRBJ2-5, with 7 bases identical to TRBD1. Trimming at V came to 0 bases and at J to 4 bases, leaving 8 bases not matched to a gene. Germline CDR1 MNHNY, CDR2 SVGAGI (reference sequence). The CDR3 runs 16 residues. CDR3 residues: CASSYSNRQGGETQYF. CDR3 coding DNA: TGTGCCAGCAGTTACTCGAATCGACAGGGTGGAGAGACCCAGTACTTC.

This clone was seen a handful of times. The rearrangement uses TRBV19 and TRBJ2-1, with D possibly matching TRBD2 (6 bases). This CDR3 region has 12 residues. Trimming shortened V by 8 bases and J by 2 bases, and 7 bases separated the two germline ends. The V gene's germline CDR1 is LNHDA and CDR2 SQIVND (reference sequence). The CDR3 spells CASAGPYNEQFF. The CDR3, as DNA: TGTGCCAGTGCGGGGCCCTACAATGAGCAGTTCTTC.